Listed here are 9 T cell receptor beta chains from one sample, sequenced in a study of blood T cell repertoires in COVID-19. Data came from immunoSEQ multiplex PCR; TCRdb stores just in-frame clones and leaves some out. The sample has fewer than 500,000 clones; approximately 87% are singletons. Material: PBMCs or T cells enriched from blood (not recorded which). These TCRs come from a woman aged 30 to 39 with acute COVID-19.

This clone was found once. Different DNA sequences within this sample yield the same CDR3. This chain joins TRBV5-1 and TRBJ2-7, with TRBD1 matching over 9 bases. The CDR3 consists of 14 residues. The germline V gene has CDR1 SGHRS and CDR2 YFSETQ. V trimming: 4 bases; J trimming: 5 bases; junction bases outside the gene matches: 7. As DNA, the CDR3 is TGCGCCAGCAGCCCGGGGACAGGGCGCGACGAGCAGTACTTC. Translating it yields CASSPGTGRDEQYF.

The chain couples TRBV4-1 to TRBJ1-1; TRBD1 agrees at 9 bases. V lost 1 base to trimming and J lost 7 bases; unmatched junction nucleotides: 10. The CDR3 extends over 16 amino acids. The germline V gene has CDR1 MGHRA and CDR2 YSYEKL. The CDR3 nucleotides read TGCGCCAGCAGCCAAGGCCCCGGGACAGGGAACTTTGAAGCTTTCTTT. Translating it yields CASSQGPGTGNFEAFF.

Only a few counts were recorded for this clone. The J gene is TRBJ2-7, the V gene TRBV3-1 (or the pseudogene TRBV3-2), with 9 bases aligning to TRBD1. The V gene's germline CDR1 is LGHDT and CDR2 YNNKEL (reference sequence). Trimming took 4 bases from V and 3 from J; bases not matched to a gene: 10. The CDR3 is 16 amino acids. The CDR3 coding sequence is TGTGCCAGCAGCCCTCATTGGGACAGGGCGGTCTACGAGCAGTACTTC. Its protein is CASSPHWDRAVYEQYF.

J is TRBJ1-5 and V is TRBV5-1, with TRBD1 identical over 7 bases. J gave up 6 bases and V 5 bases, and 5 bases lay outside the gene matches. This CDR3 has 13 amino acids. The V gene's germline CDR1 is SGHRS and CDR2 YFSETQ. In nucleotides, the CDR3 is TGCGCCAGCAGAAGGGACAGCTCTCAGCCCCAGCATTTT. Encoded protein: CASRRDSSQPQHF.

The chain is built from TRBV7-8 and TRBJ2-2; D is unresolved. The CDR3 length is 15 residues. The germline V and J ends were trimmed by 1 base and 4 bases, with 10 bases remaining between them. Germline-derived CDR1 and CDR2 are SGHVS and FQNEAQ. The CDR3 is CASSLGSGGTGELFF. CDR3 bases: TGTGCCAGCAGCTTAGGGTCCGGCGGCACCGGGGAGCTGTTTTTT.

The chain links TRBV29-1 to TRBJ2-3; 8 nucleotides line up with TRBD2. CDR3 length equals 15 residues. The V gene end was trimmed by 4 bases and the J gene end by 8 bases; junction bases not matched to a gene: 14. Germline CDR1 reads SQVTM; CDR2 reads ANQGSEA. CDR3 sequence (DNA): TGCAGCGTTGGTATGGCGGGGGGCCGGGATCCTACGCAGTATTTT. It is translated as CSVGMAGGRDPTQYF.

The rearrangement links TRBV6-5 to TRBJ2-7; TRBD1 agrees at 10 bases. The CDR3 sequence is 14 residues long. CDR1 and CDR2 (germline): MNHEY, SVGAGI. Losses at the gene ends were 10 bases for V and 6 bases for J; bases not matched to a gene: 12. CDR3 loop: CATRRADRGLEQYF. DNA for the CDR3: TGTGCCACCCGGCGAGCAGACAGGGGGCTCGAGCAGTACTTC.

This chain joins TRBV4-1 and TRBJ1-5; TRBD1 is a possible D gene (6 bases). This CDR3 has 16 amino acids. Trimming removed 2 bases from V and 7 bases from J, with 18 bases in between. Germline lookup yields CDR1 MGHRA and CDR2 YSYEKL. The CDR3, as DNA: TGCGCCAGCAGCCAACTACCTACAGGGACGGTGCAGCCCCAGCATTTT. This gives the protein CASSQLPTGTVQPQHF.

The rearrangement uses TRBV5-6 and TRBJ1-5; possibly TRBD1 for D (6 bases). The CDR3 sequence is 16 residues long. The germline V gene has CDR1 SGHDT and CDR2 YYEEEE. V shed 5 bases and J shed 4 bases, with 19 bases lying between them. CDR3 sequence: CASSTTAGERNQPQHF. CDR3 bases: TGTGCCAGCAGTACTACGGCAGGGGAACGAAATCAGCCCCAGCATTTT.